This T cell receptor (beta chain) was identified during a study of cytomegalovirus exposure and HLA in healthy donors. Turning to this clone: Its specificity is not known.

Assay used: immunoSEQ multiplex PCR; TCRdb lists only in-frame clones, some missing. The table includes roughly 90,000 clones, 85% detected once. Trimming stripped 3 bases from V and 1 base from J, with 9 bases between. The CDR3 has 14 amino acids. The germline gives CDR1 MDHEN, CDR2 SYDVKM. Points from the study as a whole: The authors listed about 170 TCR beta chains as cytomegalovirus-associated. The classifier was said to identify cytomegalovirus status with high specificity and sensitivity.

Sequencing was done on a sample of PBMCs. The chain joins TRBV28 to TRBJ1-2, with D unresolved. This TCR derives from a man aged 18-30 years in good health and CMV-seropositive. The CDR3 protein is CASSFPGGNYGYTF. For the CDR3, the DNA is TGTGCCAGCAGTTTCCCAGGAGGTAACTATGGCTACACCTTC.